One sample yielded the 3 T cell receptor beta chains listed below, sequenced in a study of T cells in women clearing cervical HPV infection. Measured with immunoSEQ multiplex PCR; TCRdb has only the in-frame clones, and not every one. The sample yields roughly 42,000 clones, of which the top ten take up around 4.5%. Sequenced: blood buffy coat. These TCRs come from a woman between 18 and 75 years old with a cervical HPV16 infection that either progressed to CIN3+ or cleared (not recorded which).

The CDR3 here is CASSFTGVGNTIYF. CDR3 DNA, as far as it was read: TGTGCCAGCAGCTTTACAGGGGTCGGAAACACC. The chain recombines TRBV7-9 with TRBJ1-3; 7 bases align to TRBD1. The CDR3 end is not reached by the read, which stops 3 residues before it; the germline J gene fills it in. V shed 3 bases and J 4 bases; nucleotides not matched to a gene: 3. From germline, CDR1 is SEHNR and CDR2 FQNEAQ (reference sequence). The CDR3 has 14 residues.

Concerning this clone itself: The read comes to an end 3 residues before the CDR3 does, leaving the germline J gene to fill in the end. J is TRBJ1-4 and V is TRBV11-2, with no clear D. The germline V gene encodes CDR1 SGHAT and CDR2 FQNNGV. This CDR3 spans 13 amino acids. With 5 bases removed from V and 8 bases from J, the gap between germline ends came to 12 bases. CDR3 residues: CASSGDRREKLFF. The CDR3 bases that were read are TGTGCCAGCAGCGGAGACCGGCGGGAAAAA.

As for this clone: The read terminates 3 residues before the CDR3 end, so the remaining end is supplied by the germline J gene. This rearrangement joins TRBV7-9 to TRBJ1-2, with 9 bases fitting TRBD1. Per germline, CDR1 SEHNR and CDR2 FQNEAQ (reference sequence). The CDR3 length is 15 residues. The CDR3 sequence is CASSPGQGILEGYTF. The sequenced CDR3 bases are TGTGCCAGCAGTCCCGGACAGGGGATCTTGGAGGGC.